The 16 T cell receptor beta chains below were found in one sample sequenced in a study of STAT5B mutations in CD4+ large granular lymphocyte leukemia. Sequencing used immunoSEQ multiplex PCR; TCRdb keeps in-frame clones, though not all of them. This table holds tens of thousands of clones, 60% to 80% found once. Sequencing input: CD4+ T cells from blood buffy coats. The receptors derive from a human donor in good health.

This clone was seen only a few times. The V gene is TRBV9, the J gene TRBJ1-1; D is undetermined. The CDR3 extends over 11 amino acids. Germline assignment: CDR1 SGDLS and CDR2 YYNGEE. V was clipped by 3 bases and J by 1 base, with 1 base between them. CDR3 sequence reads: CASSENTEAFF. The CDR3 DNA reads TGTGCCAGCAGCGAGAACACTGAAGCTTTCTTT.

This chain joins TRBV7-6 and TRBJ2-3; D remains unclear. Germline V gene lookup returns CDR1 SGHVS and CDR2 FNYEAQ. V dropped 2 bases and J dropped 2 bases, with 11 bases sitting between them. There are 15 residues in the CDR3. The CDR3 nucleotides are TGTGCCAGCAGCTTAATGGCTGCGGCCACAGATACGCAGTATTTT. Protein: CASSLMAAATDTQYF.

The rearrangement links TRBV11-3 to TRBJ1-1, with D perhaps TRBD1 (5 bases). With 0 bases removed from V and 3 bases from J, the gap between germline ends came to 8 bases. The CDR3 length is 14 residues. Germline V gene data show CDR1 as SGHNT and CDR2 as YENEEA. The CDR3 spells CASSLDRGDTEAFF. The CDR3 DNA is TGTGCCAGCAGCTTAGATCGGGGGGACACTGAAGCTTTCTTT.

The rearrangement uses TRBV15 and TRBJ2-3; no clear D gene. Per germline, CDR1 LNHNV and CDR2 YYDKDF (reference sequence). The CDR3 length is 13 residues. Trimming pared 0 bases from V and 6 bases from J, leaving 7 bases between. The CDR3 loop is CATSRDPGDTQYF. In DNA, the CDR3 is TGTGCCACCAGCAGAGATCCCGGCGATACGCAGTATTTT.

This clone is labeled as large (0.1 to 1%). The V and J genes are TRBV6-5 and TRBJ2-7; a possible D gene is TRBD1 (6 bases). Deletions cut 2 bases from V and 0 bases from J, with 11 bases between. The CDR3 runs to 15 residues. Per germline, CDR1 MNHEY and CDR2 SVGAGI. The CDR3 here is CASSYRRDNSYEQYF. In nucleotides, the CDR3 is TGTGCCAGCAGTTACCGCCGGGACAACTCCTACGAGCAGTACTTC.

This rearrangement joins TRBV18 to TRBJ1-1; 9 nucleotides line up with TRBD1. The CDR3 length is 14 residues. J gave up 5 bases and V 3 bases, and 4 bases lay outside the gene matches. Germline lookup yields CDR1 KGHSH and CDR2 LQKENI. CDR3 bases: TGTGCCAGCTCACCGGCGACAGGGGGGACTGAAGCTTTCTTT. Its translation: CASSPATGGTEAFF.

The V and J genes are TRBV27 and TRBJ1-1; D not certain. V lost 5 bases and J 3 bases, leaving 10 bases between the germline ends. The CDR3 has 13 residues. Germline V CDR1 and CDR2: MNHEY, SMNVEV (reference sequence). The CDR3 nucleotides read TGTGCCAGCAGTACCGGTAGGCACACTGAAGCTTTCTTT. Translated, it gives CASSTGRHTEAFF.

V is TRBV5-6 and J is TRBJ1-2, with D maybe TRBD1 (6 bases). CDR3 size: 16 residues. V was cut by 1 base and J by 7 bases, with 20 bases left in between. Germline V gene data show CDR1 as SGHDT and CDR2 as YYEEEE. The CDR3 DNA follows: TGTGCCAGCAGCTTGATCGATCAGGGGTTTGTAGGTGGCTACACCTTC. Translation: CASSLIDQGFVGGYTF.

The chain has TRBV28 and TRBJ1-6, with D maybe TRBD1 (5 bases). With 5 bases removed from V and 3 bases from J, the gap between germline ends came to 17 bases. Germline V gene sequence: CDR1 MDHEN, CDR2 SYDVKM. The CDR3 totals 17 residues. The CDR3 nucleotides are TGTGCCAGCAGTCCCACCCCGGGACGGGACTATAATTCACCCCTCCACTTT. Protein product: CASSPTPGRDYNSPLHF.

J is TRBJ1-3 and V is TRBV30; no clear D. V was pared by 5 bases and J by 6 bases, with 11 bases between. Germline V lookup: CDR1 GTSNPN, CDR2 SVGIG (reference sequence). The CDR3 covers 12 residues. The CDR3 spells CAWALLANTIYF. The CDR3 DNA reads as TGTGCCTGGGCCCTATTGGCAAACACCATATATTTT.

This chain links TRBV6-1 with TRBJ2-2; TRBD2 matches 12 bases. Unmatched junction bases numbered 5, after V lost 8 bases and J lost 4 bases. The CDR3 length is 15 residues. CDR1 MNHNS and CDR2 SASEGT come from the germline V gene. CDR3 amino acids: CASGRTSGATGELFF. As DNA, the CDR3 is TGTGCCAGCGGGAGGACTAGCGGGGCCACCGGGGAGCTGTTTTTT.

This clone was counted only a few times. The chain uses TRBV6-4 and TRBJ1-1; D perhaps matches TRBD1 (5 bases). The CDR3 has 14 amino acids. Germline-derived CDR1 and CDR2 are MRHNA and SNTAGT. Trimming removed 6 bases at V and 3 bases at J, with 14 bases between. The DNA for the CDR3 is TGTGCCAGCAGGGCCCAGGGTTGGGACACTGAAGCTTTCTTT. It translates to CASRAQGWDTEAFF.

This rearrangement joins TRBV11-2 to TRBJ1-3; 9 positions agree with TRBD1. From germline, CDR1 is SGHAT and CDR2 FQNNGV. V was pared by 7 bases and J by 0 bases, with 4 bases of the junction left unmatched. This CDR3 spans 15 amino acids. CDR3 amino acids: CASTDRGASGNTIYF. For the CDR3, the DNA is TGTGCCAGCACCGACAGGGGGGCCTCTGGAAACACCATATATTTT.

V and J are TRBV2 and TRBJ2-3; no clear D. The V gene's germline CDR1 is SNHLY and CDR2 FYNNEI. The CDR3 totals 11 residues. V gave up 2 bases and J gave up 5 bases, with 2 bases separating them. CDR3 protein: CASSERDTQYF. CDR3 DNA: TGTGCCAGCAGTGAAAGAGATACGCAGTATTTT.

The gene calls are TRBV9 and TRBJ2-1; D unclear. The CDR3 covers 14 residues. Germline V CDR1 and CDR2: SGDLS, YYNGEE. With 0 bases removed from V and 0 bases from J, the gap between germline ends came to 4 bases. The CDR3 DNA is TGTGCCAGCAGCGTAGCGCACTCCTACAATGAGCAGTTCTTC. The encoded protein is CASSVAHSYNEQFF.

The rearrangement links TRBV27 to TRBJ2-2; D is perhaps TRBD2 (6 bases). Germline CDR1 MNHEY, CDR2 SMNVEV (reference sequence). The length of the CDR3 is 14 residues. Trimming took off 6 bases at V and 6 bases at J, with 14 bases between the two ends. The DNA for the CDR3 is TGTGCCAGCAGCCTCCCAACGGGAGCCGGGGAGCTGTTTTTT. It translates to CASSLPTGAGELFF.